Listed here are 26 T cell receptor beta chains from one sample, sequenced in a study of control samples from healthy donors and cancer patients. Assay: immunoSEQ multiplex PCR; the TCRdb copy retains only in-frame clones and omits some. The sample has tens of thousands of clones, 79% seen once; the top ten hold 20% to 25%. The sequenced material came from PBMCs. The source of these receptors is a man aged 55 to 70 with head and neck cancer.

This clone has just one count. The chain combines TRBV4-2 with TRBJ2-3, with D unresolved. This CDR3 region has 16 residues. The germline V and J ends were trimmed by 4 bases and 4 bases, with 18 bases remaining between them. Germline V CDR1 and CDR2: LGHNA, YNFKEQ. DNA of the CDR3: TGTGCCAGCAGCCCCCCCAAAGGTAGCCAAGCAGATACGCAGTATTTT. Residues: CASSPPKGSQADTQYF.

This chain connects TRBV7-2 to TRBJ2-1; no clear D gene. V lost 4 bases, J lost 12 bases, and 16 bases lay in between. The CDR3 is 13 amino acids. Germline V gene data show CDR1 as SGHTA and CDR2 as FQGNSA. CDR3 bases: TGTGCCAGCAGCTCAAGTCGGGCAGAAGGGCAGTTCTTC. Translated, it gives CASSSSRAEGQFF.

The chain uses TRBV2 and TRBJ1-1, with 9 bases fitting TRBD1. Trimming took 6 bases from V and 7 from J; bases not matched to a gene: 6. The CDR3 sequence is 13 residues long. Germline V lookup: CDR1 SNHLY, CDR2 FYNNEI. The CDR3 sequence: CASRRQGVNEAFF. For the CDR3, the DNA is TGTGCCAGCAGGCGACAGGGGGTAAATGAAGCTTTCTTT.

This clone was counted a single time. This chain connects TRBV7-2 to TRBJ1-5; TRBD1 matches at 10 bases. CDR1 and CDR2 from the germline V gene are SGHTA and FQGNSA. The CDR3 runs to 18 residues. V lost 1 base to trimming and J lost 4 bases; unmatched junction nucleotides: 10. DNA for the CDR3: TGTGCCAGCAGCTTAGGGAGGACAGGGGGACTTAAGAATCAGCCCCAGCATTTT. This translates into CASSLGRTGGLKNQPQHF. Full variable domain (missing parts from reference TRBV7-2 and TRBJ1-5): GAGVSQSPSNKVTEKGKDVELRCDPISGHTALYWYRQSLGQGLEFLIYFQGNSAPDKSGLPSDRFSAERTGGSVSTLTIQRTQQEDSAVYLCASSLGRTGGLKNQPQHFGDGTRLSIL.

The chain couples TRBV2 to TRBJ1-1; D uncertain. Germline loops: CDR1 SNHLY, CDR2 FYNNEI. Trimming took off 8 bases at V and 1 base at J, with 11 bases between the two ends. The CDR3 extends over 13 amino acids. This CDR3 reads CASQEDGNTEAFF. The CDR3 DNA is TGTGCCAGCCAGGAGGACGGGAACACTGAAGCTTTCTTT.

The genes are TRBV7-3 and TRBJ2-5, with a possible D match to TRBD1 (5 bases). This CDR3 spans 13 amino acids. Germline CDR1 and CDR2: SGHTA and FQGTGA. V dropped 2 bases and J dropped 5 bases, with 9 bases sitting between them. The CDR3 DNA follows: TGTGCCAGCAGCTTACAGGGTCGGGAGACCCAGTACTTC. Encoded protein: CASSLQGRETQYF.

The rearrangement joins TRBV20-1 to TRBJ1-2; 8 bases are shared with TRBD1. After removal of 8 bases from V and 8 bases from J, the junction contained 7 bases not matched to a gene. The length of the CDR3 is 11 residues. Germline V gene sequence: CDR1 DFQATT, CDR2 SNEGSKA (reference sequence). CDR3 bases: TGCAGTCTACGGACAGGGCGCGGCTACACCTTC. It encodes CSLRTGRGYTF.

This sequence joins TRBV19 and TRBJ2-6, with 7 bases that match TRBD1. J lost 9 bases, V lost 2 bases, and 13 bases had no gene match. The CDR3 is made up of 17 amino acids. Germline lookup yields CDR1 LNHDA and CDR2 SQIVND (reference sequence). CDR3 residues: CASSITLGQISVNVLTF. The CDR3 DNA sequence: TGTGCCAGTAGTATAACGTTGGGACAGATCTCCGTCAACGTCCTGACTTTC.

The chain's CDR3 is CASSQMRGRGAFF. As DNA, the CDR3 is TGTGCCAGCAGCCAAATGAGGGGTAGGGGAGCTTTCTTT. The rearrangement uses TRBV14 and TRBJ1-1; D possibly corresponds to TRBD1 (5 bases). The germline CDR1 and CDR2 sequences are SGHDN and FVKESK. V gave up 2 bases and J gave up 10 bases, with 14 bases separating them. This CDR3 has 13 amino acids.

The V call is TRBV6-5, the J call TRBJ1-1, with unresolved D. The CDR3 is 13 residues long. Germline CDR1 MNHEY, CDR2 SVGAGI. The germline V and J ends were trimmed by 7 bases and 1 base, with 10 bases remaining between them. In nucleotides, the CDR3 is TGTGCCAGCAAGAGTCCCGAGAACACTGAAGCTTTCTTT. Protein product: CASKSPENTEAFF.

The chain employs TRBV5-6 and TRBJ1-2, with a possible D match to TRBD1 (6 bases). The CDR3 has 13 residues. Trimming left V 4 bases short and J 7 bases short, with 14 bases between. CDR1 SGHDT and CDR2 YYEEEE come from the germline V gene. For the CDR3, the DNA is TGTGCCAGCAGCATACCTCAGGGGACTGGCTACACCTTC. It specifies CASSIPQGTGYTF.

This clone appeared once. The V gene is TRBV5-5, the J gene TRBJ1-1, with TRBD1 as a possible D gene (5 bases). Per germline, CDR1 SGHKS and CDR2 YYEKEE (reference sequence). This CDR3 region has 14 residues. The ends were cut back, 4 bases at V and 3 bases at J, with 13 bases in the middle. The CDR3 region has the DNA TGTGCCAGCAGCCCCTCGTGGGGCGACACTGAAGCTTTCTTT. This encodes CASSPSWGDTEAFF.

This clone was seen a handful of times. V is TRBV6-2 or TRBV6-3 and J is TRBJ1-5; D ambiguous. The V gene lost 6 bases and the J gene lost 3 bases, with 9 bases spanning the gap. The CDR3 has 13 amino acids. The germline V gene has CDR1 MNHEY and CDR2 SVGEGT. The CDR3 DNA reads TGTGCCAGCAGCCTGTCTGTCAATCAGCCCCAGCATTTT. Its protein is CASSLSVNQPQHF.

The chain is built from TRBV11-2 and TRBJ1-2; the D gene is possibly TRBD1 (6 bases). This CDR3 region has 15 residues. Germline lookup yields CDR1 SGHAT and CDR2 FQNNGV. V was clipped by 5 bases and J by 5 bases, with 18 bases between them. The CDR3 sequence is CASSLAPGGGYGYTF. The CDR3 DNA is TGTGCCAGCAGCCTCGCCCCGGGGGGCGGGTATGGCTACACCTTC.

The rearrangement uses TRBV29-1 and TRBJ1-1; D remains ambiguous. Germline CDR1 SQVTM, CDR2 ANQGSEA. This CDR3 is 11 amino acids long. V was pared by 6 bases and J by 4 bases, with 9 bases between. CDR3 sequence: CSVRTGTEAFF. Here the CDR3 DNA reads TGCAGCGTCCGAACGGGCACTGAAGCTTTCTTT.

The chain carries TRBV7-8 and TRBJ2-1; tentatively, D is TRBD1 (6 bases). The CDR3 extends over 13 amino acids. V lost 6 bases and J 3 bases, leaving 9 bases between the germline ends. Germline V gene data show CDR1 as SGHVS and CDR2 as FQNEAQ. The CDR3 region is CASSPQGYNEQFF. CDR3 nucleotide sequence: TGTGCCAGCAGTCCACAGGGCTACAATGAGCAGTTCTTC.

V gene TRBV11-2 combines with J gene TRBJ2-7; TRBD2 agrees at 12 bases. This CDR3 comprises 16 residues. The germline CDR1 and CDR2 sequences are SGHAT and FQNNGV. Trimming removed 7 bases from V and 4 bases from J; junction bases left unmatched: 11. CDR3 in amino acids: CASTKNMLAGGYEQYF. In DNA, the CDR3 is TGTGCCAGCACCAAAAACATGCTAGCGGGAGGGTACGAGCAGTACTTC.

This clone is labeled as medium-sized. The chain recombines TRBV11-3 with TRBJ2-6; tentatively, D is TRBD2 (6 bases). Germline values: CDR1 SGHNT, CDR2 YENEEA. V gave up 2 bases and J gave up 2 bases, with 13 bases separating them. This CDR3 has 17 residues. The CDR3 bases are TGTGCCAGCAGCTTACAGGGAGGACCGACTGGGGCCAACGTCCTGACTTTC. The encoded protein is CASSLQGGPTGANVLTF.

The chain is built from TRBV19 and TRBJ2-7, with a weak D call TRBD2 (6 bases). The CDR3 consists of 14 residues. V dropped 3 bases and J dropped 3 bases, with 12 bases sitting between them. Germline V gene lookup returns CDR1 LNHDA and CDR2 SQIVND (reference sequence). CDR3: CASSIFKGGYEQYF. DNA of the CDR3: TGTGCCAGTAGTATTTTTAAGGGAGGCTACGAGCAGTACTTC.

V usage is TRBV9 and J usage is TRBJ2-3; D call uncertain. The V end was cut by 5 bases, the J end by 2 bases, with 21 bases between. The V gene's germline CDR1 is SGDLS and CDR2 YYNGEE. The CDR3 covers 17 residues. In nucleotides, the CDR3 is TGTGCCAGCAGTGCACCTTCTAAGGGCTATTACACAGATACGCAGTATTTT. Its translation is CASSAPSKGYYTDTQYF.

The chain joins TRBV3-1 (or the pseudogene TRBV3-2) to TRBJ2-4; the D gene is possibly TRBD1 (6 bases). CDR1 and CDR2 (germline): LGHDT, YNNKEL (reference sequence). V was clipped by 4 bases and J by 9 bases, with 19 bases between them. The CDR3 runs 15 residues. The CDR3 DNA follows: TGTGCCAGCAGCCCCAGGGGCGGAGTGGGGAGCATTCAGTACTTC. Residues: CASSPRGGVGSIQYF.

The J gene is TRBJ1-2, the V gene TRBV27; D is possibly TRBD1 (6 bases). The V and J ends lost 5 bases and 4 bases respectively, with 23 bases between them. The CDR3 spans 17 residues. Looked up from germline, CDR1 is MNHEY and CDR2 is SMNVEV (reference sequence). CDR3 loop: CASSRQVDGGAGYGYTF. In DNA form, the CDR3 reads TGTGCCAGCAGTCGCCAGGTTGATGGGGGCGCGGGCTATGGCTACACCTTC.

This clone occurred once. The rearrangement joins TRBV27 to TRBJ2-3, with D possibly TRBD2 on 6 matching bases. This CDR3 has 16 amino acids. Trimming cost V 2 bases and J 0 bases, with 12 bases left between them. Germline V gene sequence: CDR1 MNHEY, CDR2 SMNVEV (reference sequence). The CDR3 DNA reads TGTGCCAGCAGTTTACTCCTAGCGACTAGCACAGATACGCAGTATTTT. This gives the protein CASSLLLATSTDTQYF.

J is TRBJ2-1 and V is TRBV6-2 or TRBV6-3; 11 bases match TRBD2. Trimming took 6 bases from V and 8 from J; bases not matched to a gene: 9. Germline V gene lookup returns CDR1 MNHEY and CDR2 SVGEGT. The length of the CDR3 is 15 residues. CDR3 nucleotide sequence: TGTGCCAGCAGCTCTGGACTAGCGGGCATATATGAGCAGTTCTTC. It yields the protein CASSSGLAGIYEQFF.

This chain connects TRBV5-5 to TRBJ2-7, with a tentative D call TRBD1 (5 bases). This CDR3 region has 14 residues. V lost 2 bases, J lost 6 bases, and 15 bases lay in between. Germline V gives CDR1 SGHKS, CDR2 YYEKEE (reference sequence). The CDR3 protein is CASSFGVRVAEQYF. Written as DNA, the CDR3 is TGTGCCAGCAGCTTTGGCGTCAGGGTGGCCGAGCAGTACTTC.

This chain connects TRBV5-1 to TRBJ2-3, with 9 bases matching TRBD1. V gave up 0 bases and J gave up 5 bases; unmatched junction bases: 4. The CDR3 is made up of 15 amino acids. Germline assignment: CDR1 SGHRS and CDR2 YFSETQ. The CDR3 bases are TGCGCCAGCAGCTTGGGGACAGGGGAACAAGATACGCAGTATTTT. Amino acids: CASSLGTGEQDTQYF.